Each of the 12 T cell receptor beta chains below was sequenced from the same sample in a study of T cells in Graves' hyperthyroidism and ophthalmopathy. TCR beta CDR3 region amplification was performed from RNA transcripts. TCR CDR3 underwent first-round RT-PCR with the HTBI primer set. TCRdb analysed the multiplex PCR reads with MiXCR anew, one entry per CDR3 protein. The table shows some 380,000 distinct CDR3 sequences, with roughly 14% occurring only once. The sample consisted of blood. The receptors shown here come from a man younger than 45 with Graves' hyperthyroidism that later progressed to Graves' ophthalmopathy.

The chain's CDR3 is CASSFDRQVNTEAFF. CDR3 bases: TGCGCCAGCAGCTTTGACCGACAGGTTAACACTGAAGCTTTCTTT. J is TRBJ1-1 and V is TRBV5-1; D might be TRBD1 (6 bases). Germline V lookup: CDR1 SGHRS, CDR2 YFSETQ. The CDR3 consists of 15 residues. V was cut by 2 bases and J by 2 bases, with 13 bases left in between.

This clonotype has a handful of counts. J is TRBJ2-5 and V is TRBV18; 9 nucleotides align to TRBD2. The germline CDR1 and CDR2 sequences are KGHSH and LQKENI. The CDR3 is 15 residues long. J was trimmed by 5 bases and V by 3 bases; bases with no gene match: 7. CDR3 residues: CASSPLSGGQETQYF. In nucleotides, the CDR3 is TGTGCCAGCTCACCCCTTAGCGGGGGCCAGGAGACCCAGTACTTC. The variable domain in full, completed from reference TRBV18 and TRBJ2-5, reads NAGVMQNPRHLVRRRGQEARLRCSPMKGHSHVYWYRQLPEEGLKFMVYLQKENIIDESGMPKERFSAEFPKEGPSILRIQQVVRGDSAAYFCASSPLSGGQETQYFGPGTRLLVL.

The rearrangement joins TRBV11-1 to TRBJ1-2; 8 bases line up with TRBD1. Per germline, CDR1 SGHAT and CDR2 FQDESV (reference sequence). The CDR3 consists of 12 residues. Trimming cost V 5 bases and J 9 bases; bases outside gene matches: 5. DNA of the CDR3: TGTGCCAGCAGCCAGGACAGGGACAGCTACACCTTC. Translating it yields CASSQDRDSYTF.

The sample holds many counts of this clonotype. The J gene is TRBJ1-2, the V gene TRBV9; 7 nucleotides line up with TRBD1. J was trimmed by 0 bases and V by 3 bases; bases with no gene match: 11. Per the germline V gene, CDR1 is SGDLS and CDR2 is YYNGEE. This CDR3 is 17 amino acids long. Here the CDR3 DNA reads TGTGCCAGCAGCGCTGAACTCGACAGGGCAGCTAACTATGGCTACACCTTC. Protein product: CASSAELDRAANYGYTF. The entire variable domain, with the rest obtained from reference TRBV9 and TRBJ1-2, is as follows: DSGVTQTPKHLITATGQRVTLRCSPRSGDLSVYWYQQSLDQGLQFLIQYYNGEERAKGNILERFSAQQFPDLHSELNLSSLELGDSALYFCASSAELDRAANYGYTFGSGTRLTVV.

As to this clonotype: A much larger clone sits a single nucleotide away, making a read error possible. The chain joins TRBV11-2 to TRBJ1-5; 7 nucleotides align to TRBD1. This CDR3 has 14 amino acids. From germline, CDR1 is SGHAT and CDR2 FQNNGV. The CDR3 coding sequence is TGTGCCAGCAGAGGGGACAGCGCCAATCAGCCCCAGCCTTTT. Its protein is CASRGDSANQPQPF.

Comment on this clonotype: A read error may explain this, as a much larger clone is one base away. CDR3 bases: TGCGCCAGCAGCTTGGCCCTAGCCGGGGATGGCTACACCTTC. Its protein is CASSLALAGDGYTF. V usage is TRBV5-1 and J usage is TRBJ1-2; D is ambiguous. Looked up from germline, CDR1 is SGHRS and CDR2 is YFSETQ. V gave up 0 bases and J gave up 6 bases, with 12 bases separating them. The CDR3 has 14 residues.

This clonotype was detected many times. The chain recombines TRBV30 with TRBJ1-1; D is unresolved. V lost 4 bases, J lost 4 bases, and 7 bases lay in between. Germline loops: CDR1 GTSNPN, CDR2 SVGIG (reference sequence). The length of the CDR3 is 11 residues. CDR3 amino acids: CAWKRLTEAFF. CDR3 coding DNA: TGTGCCTGGAAGAGACTCACTGAAGCTTTCTTT.

This clonotype was picked up many times. This chain links TRBV5-5 with TRBJ1-1; D is undetermined. Trimming left V 4 bases short and J 7 bases short, with 14 bases between. This CDR3 has 13 residues. From germline, CDR1 is SGHKS and CDR2 YYEKEE (reference sequence). CDR3 in amino acids: CASSRWFRCEAFF. The CDR3 DNA reads TGTGCCAGCAGCCGTTGGTTTCGATGTGAAGCTTTCTTT.

A few counts support this clonotype. This sequence joins TRBV29-1 and TRBJ1-4; TRBD1 matches at 11 bases. The V segment lost 3 bases and the J segment 7 bases; nucleotides outside the gene matches: 4. Germline values: CDR1 SQVTM, CDR2 ANQGSEA. This CDR3 spans 14 amino acids. The CDR3 bases are TGCAGCGTTGACCTCGGGACAGGGGGTGAAAAACTGTTTTTT. As protein: CSVDLGTGGEKLFF.

In this sample, this clonotype turned up a few times. The genes are TRBV10-3 and TRBJ1-4, with a tentative D call TRBD1 (6 bases). CDR1 is ENHRY and CDR2 is SYGVKD in the germline V gene. The CDR3 runs 16 residues. V was clipped by 3 bases and J by 5 bases, with 16 bases between them. The CDR3, as DNA: TGTGCCATCAGTGATGATCTAGTGGACAGAAATGAAAAACTGTTTTTT. Protein product: CAISDDLVDRNEKLFF.

V gene TRBV7-8 combines with J gene TRBJ2-7; perhaps TRBD1 as D (6 bases). V shed 3 bases and J shed 2 bases, with 14 bases lying between them. From germline, CDR1 is SGHVS and CDR2 FQNEAQ. This CDR3 comprises 15 residues. The CDR3 DNA follows: TGTGCCAGCAGCTTTAATCGGGACATAACCTACGAGCAGTACTTC. It specifies CASSFNRDITYEQYF. The complete variable domain, with remaining parts taken from reference TRBV7-8 and TRBJ2-7, reads GAGVSQSPRYKVAKRGQDVALRCDPISGHVSLFWYQQALGQGPEFLTYFQNEAQLDKSGLPSDRFFAERPEGSVSTLKIQRTQQEDSAVYLCASSFNRDITYEQYFGPGTRLTVT.

This clonotype was picked up a small number of times. With a much larger clone just one base away, this may be a read error. J is TRBJ1-1 and V is TRBV12-3 or TRBV12-4; a possible D gene is TRBD1 (5 bases). CDR3 size: 13 residues. V dropped 7 bases and J dropped 4 bases, with 13 bases sitting between them. The DNA for the CDR3 is TGTGCCAGCACTTTCTTGGGGGTCACTGAAGCTTTCTTT. Protein: CASTFLGVTEAFF.